This note documents a single T cell receptor beta chain sequence. This sample was taken from a study of blood T cell repertoires in COVID-19. The CDR3 loop spans 14 amino acids. Per germline, CDR1 LGHDT and CDR2 YNNKEL (reference sequence). V gave up 0 bases and J gave up 3 bases, with 5 bases separating them. Produced via immunoSEQ multiplex PCR; TCRdb's table is partial and in-frame only. This table has a few hundred thousand clones, 84% appearing once. The chain joins TRBV3-1 (or the pseudogene TRBV3-2) to TRBJ2-2; D not resolved. This TCR was recovered from a woman in her forties who had recovered from COVID-19. Material: peripheral blood. CDR3 amino acids: CASSQDRYTGELFF. The DNA of the CDR3 is TGTGCCAGCAGCCAAGACAGATACACCGGGGAGCTGTTTTTT.